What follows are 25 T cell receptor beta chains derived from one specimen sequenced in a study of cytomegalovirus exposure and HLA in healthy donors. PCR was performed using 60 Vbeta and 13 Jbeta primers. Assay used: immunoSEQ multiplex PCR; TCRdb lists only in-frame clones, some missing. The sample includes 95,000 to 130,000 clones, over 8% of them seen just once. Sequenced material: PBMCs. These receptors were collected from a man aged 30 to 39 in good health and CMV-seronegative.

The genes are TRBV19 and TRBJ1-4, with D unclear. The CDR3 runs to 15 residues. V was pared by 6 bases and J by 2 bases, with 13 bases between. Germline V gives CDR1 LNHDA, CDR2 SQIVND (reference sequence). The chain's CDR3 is CASRIRLWTNEKLFF. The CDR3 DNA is TGTGCCAGTAGGATCAGGTTATGGACTAATGAAAAACTGTTTTTT.

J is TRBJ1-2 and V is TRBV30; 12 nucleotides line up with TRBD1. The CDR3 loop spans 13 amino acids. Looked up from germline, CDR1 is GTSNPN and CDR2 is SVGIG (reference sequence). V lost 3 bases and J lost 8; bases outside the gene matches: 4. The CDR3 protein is CAWRGQGADGYTF. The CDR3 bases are TGTGCCTGGAGGGGACAGGGGGCTGACGGCTACACCTTC. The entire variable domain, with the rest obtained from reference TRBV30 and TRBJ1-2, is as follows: SQTIHQWPATLVQPVGSPLSLECTVEGTSNPNLYWYRQAAGRGLQLLFYSVGIGQISSEVPQNLSASRPQDRQFILSSKKLLLSDSGFYLCAWRGQGADGYTFGSGTRLTVV.

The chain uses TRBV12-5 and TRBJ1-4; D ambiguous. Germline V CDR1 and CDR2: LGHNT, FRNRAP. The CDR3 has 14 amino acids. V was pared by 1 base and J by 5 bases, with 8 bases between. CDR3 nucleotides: TGTGCTAGTGGTTTGGATGTAGAAAATGAAAAACTGTTTTTT. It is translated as CASGLDVENEKLFF.

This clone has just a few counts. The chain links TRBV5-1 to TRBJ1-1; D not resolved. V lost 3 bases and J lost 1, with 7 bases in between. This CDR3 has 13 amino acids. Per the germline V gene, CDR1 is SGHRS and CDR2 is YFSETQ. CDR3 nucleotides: TGCGCCAGCAGCTCCCTGTCGAACACTGAAGCTTTCTTT. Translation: CASSSLSNTEAFF.

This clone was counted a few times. In nucleotides, the CDR3 is TGTGCCAGCAGCGCCTACCCGGGTTTCGGGAATGAGCAGTTCTTC. It codes for CASSAYPGFGNEQFF. The chain employs TRBV9 and TRBJ2-1; D unresolved. The CDR3 has 15 residues. The V gene lost 3 bases and the J gene lost 7 bases, with 17 bases spanning the gap. Germline CDR1 reads SGDLS; CDR2 reads YYNGEE.

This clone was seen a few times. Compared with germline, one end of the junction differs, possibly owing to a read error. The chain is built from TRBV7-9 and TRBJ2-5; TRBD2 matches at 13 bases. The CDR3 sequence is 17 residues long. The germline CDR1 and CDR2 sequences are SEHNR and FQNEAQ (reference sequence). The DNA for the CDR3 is TGTGCCAGCAGCCTAGCGGCGGGACTAGCGGGGTCGGAGACCCAGTACTTC. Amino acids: CASSLAAGLAGSETQYF.

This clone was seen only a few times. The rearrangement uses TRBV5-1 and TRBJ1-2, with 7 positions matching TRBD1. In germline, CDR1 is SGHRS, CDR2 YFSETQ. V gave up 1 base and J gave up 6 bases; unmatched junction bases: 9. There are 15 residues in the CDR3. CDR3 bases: TGCGCCAGCAGCTTGTCGTCAGGGGGAAGGGATGGCTACACCTTC. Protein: CASSLSSGGRDGYTF.

CDR3 protein: CASSSGSIYEQYF. CDR3 DNA: TGTGCCAGCAGCTCCGGGTCGATCTACGAGCAGTACTTC. The chain carries TRBV5-6 and TRBJ2-7, with unresolved D. Trimming removed 3 bases at V and 3 bases at J, with 10 bases between. The germline gives CDR1 SGHDT, CDR2 YYEEEE. There are 13 residues in the CDR3.

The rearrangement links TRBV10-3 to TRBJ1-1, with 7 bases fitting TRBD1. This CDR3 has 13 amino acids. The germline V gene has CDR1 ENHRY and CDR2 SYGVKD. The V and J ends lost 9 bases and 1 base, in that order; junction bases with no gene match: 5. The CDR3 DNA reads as TGTGCCATTGAGGGGGCAAGGAACACTGAAGCTTTCTTT. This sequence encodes CAIEGARNTEAFF.

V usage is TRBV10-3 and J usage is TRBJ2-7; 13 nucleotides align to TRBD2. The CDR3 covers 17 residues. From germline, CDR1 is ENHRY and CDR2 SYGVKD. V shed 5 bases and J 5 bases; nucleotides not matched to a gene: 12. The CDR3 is CAISSGLAGEGLNEQYF. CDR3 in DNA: TGTGCCATCAGTTCAGGACTAGCGGGAGAGGGTCTGAACGAGCAGTACTTC.

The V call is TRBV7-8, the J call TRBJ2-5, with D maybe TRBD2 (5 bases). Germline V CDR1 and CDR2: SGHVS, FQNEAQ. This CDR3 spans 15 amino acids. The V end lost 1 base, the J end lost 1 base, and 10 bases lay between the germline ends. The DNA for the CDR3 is TGTGCCAGCAGCTTAGTGTGGCGGGCCCAAGAGACCCAGTACTTC. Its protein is CASSLVWRAQETQYF. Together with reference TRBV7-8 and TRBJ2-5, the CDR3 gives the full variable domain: GAGVSQSPRYKVAKRGQDVALRCDPISGHVSLFWYQQALGQGPEFLTYFQNEAQLDKSGLPSDRFFAERPEGSVSTLKIQRTQQEDSAVYLCASSLVWRAQETQYFGPGTRLLVL.

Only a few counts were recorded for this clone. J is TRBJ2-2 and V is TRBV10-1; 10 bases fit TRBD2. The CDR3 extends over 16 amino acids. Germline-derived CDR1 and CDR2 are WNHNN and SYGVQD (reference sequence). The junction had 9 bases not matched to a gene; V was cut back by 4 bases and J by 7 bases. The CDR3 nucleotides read TGCGCCAGCAGTGGAGATCTAGCGGGAGCGCTCGGGGAGCTGTTTTTT. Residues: CASSGDLAGALGELFF.

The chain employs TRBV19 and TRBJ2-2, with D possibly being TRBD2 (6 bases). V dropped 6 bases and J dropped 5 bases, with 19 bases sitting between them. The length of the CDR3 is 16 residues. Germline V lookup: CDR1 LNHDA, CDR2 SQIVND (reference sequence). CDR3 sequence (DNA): TGTGCCAGTAGACCTGACAGACGGAGGGTAACCGGGGAGCTGTTTTTT. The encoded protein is CASRPDRRRVTGELFF.

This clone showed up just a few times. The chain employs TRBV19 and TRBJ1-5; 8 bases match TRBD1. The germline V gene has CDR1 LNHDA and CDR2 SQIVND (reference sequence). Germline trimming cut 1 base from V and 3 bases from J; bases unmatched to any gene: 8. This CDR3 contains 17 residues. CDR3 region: CASSIVGKGQDNQPQHF. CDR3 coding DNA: TGTGCCAGTAGTATAGTTGGGAAGGGACAGGACAATCAGCCCCAGCATTTT.

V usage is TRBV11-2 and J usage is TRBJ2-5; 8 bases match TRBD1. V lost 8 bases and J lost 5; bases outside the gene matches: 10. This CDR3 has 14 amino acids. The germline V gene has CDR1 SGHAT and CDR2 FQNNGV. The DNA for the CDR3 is TGTGCCAGCTCTAATCAGGGGGCGGCGGAGACCCAGTACTTC. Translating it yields CASSNQGAAETQYF.

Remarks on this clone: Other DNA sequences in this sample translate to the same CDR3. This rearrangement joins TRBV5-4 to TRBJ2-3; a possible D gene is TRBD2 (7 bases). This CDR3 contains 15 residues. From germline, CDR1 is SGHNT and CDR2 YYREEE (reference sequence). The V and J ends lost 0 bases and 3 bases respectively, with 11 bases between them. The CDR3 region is CASSLVGGGTDTQYF. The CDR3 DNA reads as TGTGCCAGCAGCTTGGTAGGGGGAGGGACAGATACGCAGTATTTT.

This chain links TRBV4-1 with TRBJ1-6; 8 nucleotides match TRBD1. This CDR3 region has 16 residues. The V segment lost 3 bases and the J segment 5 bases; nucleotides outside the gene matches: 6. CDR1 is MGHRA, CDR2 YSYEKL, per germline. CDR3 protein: CASSHSPGQDNSPLHF. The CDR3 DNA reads TGCGCCAGCAGCCACAGCCCGGGACAGGATAATTCACCCCTCCACTTT.

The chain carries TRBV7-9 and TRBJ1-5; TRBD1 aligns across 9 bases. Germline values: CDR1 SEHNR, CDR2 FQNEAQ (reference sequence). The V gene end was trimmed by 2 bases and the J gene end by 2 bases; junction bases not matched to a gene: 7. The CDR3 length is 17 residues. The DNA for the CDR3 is TGTGCCAGCAGCTTATGGACAGGGGATAAGCGCAATCAGCCCCAGCATTTT. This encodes CASSLWTGDKRNQPQHF.

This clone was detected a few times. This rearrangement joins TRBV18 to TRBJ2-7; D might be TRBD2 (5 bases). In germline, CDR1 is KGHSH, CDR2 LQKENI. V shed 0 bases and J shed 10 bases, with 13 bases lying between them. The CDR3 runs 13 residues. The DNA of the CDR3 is TGTGCCAGCTCACCACCAGGCGGGTGGGATCAGTACTTC. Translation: CASSPPGGWDQYF.

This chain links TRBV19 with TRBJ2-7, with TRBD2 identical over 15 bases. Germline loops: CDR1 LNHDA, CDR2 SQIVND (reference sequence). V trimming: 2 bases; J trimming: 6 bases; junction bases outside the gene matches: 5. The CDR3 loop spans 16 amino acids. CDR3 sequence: CASSIRTSGRGFEQYF. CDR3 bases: TGTGCCAGTAGTATAAGGACTAGCGGGAGGGGATTCGAGCAGTACTTC.

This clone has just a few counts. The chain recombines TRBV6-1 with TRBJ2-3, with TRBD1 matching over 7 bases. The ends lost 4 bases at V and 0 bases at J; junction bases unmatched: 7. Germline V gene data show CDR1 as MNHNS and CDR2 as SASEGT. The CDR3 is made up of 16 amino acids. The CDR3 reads CASSVGTAPSTDTQYF. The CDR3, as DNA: TGTGCCAGCAGTGTGGGGACAGCCCCAAGCACAGATACGCAGTATTTT.

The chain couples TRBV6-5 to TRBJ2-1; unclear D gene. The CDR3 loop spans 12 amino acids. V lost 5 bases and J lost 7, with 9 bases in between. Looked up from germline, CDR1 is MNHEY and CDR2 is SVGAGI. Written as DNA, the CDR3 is TGTGCCAGCAGTCCTACAGTAAATGAGCAGTTCTTC. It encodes CASSPTVNEQFF.

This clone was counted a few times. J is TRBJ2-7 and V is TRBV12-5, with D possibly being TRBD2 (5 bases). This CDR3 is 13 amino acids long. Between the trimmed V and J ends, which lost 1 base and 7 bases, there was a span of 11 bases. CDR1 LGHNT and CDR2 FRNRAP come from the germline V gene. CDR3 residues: CASGLALSGEQYF. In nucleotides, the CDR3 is TGTGCTAGTGGTTTGGCTCTTTCGGGAGAGCAGTACTTC.

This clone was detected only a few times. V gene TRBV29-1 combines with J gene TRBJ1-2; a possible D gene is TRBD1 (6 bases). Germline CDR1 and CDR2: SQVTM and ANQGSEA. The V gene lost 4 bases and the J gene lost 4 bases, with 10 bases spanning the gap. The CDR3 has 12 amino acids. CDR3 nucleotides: TGCAGCGTTGCAGGGGAAGTCTATGGCTACACCTTC. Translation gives CSVAGEVYGYTF.

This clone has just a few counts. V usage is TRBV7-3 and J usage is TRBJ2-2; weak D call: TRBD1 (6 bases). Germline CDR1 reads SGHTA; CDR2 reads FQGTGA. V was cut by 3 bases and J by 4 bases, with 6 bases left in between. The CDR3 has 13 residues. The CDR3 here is CASSLTGTGELFF. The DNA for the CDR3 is TGTGCCAGCAGCTTGACAGGCACCGGGGAGCTGTTTTTT. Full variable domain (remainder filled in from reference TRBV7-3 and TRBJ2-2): GAGVSQTPSNKVTEKGKYVELRCDPISGHTALYWYRQSLGQGPEFLIYFQGTGAADDSGLPNDRFFAVRPEGSVSTLKIQRTERGDSAVYLCASSLTGTGELFFGEGSRLTVL.